Following are 3 T cell receptor beta chains from one sample sequenced in a study of PD-L1 blockade in urothelial cancer. Time point indicated: pretreatment peripheral blood. Libraries were prepared by immunoSEQ multiplex PCR; TCRdb keeps only in-frame clonotypes and omits some of them. Among about 50,000 clones, around nine tenths were seen once, and the ten largest hold roughly 15%. This material consisted of PBMCs, taken around atezolizumab (anti-PD-L1) treatment. The receptors stem from a woman aged 55-75 years with urothelial cancer.

Here the CDR3 DNA reads TGTGCCAGCAGTCCCGGGACAGACTCTGGAAACACCATATATTTT. Its translation is CASSPGTDSGNTIYF. This chain joins TRBV9 and TRBJ1-3; TRBD1 agrees at 7 bases. There are 15 residues in the CDR3. CDR1 and CDR2 (germline): SGDLS, YYNGEE. V dropped 5 bases and J dropped 0; count of bases not matched to a gene: 5.

The chain combines TRBV6-1 with TRBJ1-2; D gene unclear. The germline gives CDR1 MNHNS, CDR2 SASEGT. Trimming stripped 2 bases from V and 3 bases from J, with 13 bases between. CDR3 length: 15 amino acids. CDR3 sequence reads: CASSELAAWDYGYTF. CDR3 nucleotides: TGTGCCAGCAGTGAATTGGCAGCGTGGGACTATGGCTACACCTTC.

The rearrangement links TRBV18 to TRBJ2-2, with 10 bases lining up with TRBD2. CDR1 is KGHSH and CDR2 is LQKENI in the germline V gene. The length of the CDR3 is 15 residues. With V trimmed by 2 bases and J by 5 bases, 2 bases remained unmatched. CDR3 nucleotide sequence: TGTGCCAGCTCACCAGATAGCGGGAGGACCGGGGAGCTGTTTTTT. This gives the protein CASSPDSGRTGELFF.